These T cell receptor beta chains were read from a single sample in a study of T cells in Graves' hyperthyroidism and ophthalmopathy. TCRdb reprocessed the multiplex PCR reads with MiXCR, giving one entry per CDR3 protein. The sample lists some 600,000 distinct CDR3 sequences; 11% to 15% were seen once. The source material was blood. The receptors were gathered from a woman in her thirties with Graves' hyperthyroidism that later progressed to Graves' ophthalmopathy. Each CDR3 is given with its conserved first and last residue. D genes are given only for firm matches. Clone size is not always given. Where it is, it says once, few, many or a class for expanded clones.

v_gene,d_gene,j_gene,abundance,CDR3nt,CDR3aa
TRBV20-1,-,TRBJ1-1,many,TGCAGCGCCCGGTGGACGTCGAACACTGAAGCTTTCTTT,CSARWTSNTEAFF
TRBV14,-,TRBJ1-4,few,TGTGCCAGCAGCCAAGGTCTCGCTTCGGCACCAACTAATGAAAAACTGTTTTTT,CASSQGLASAPTNEKLFF
TRBV4-3,-,TRBJ1-4,-,TGCGCCAGCAGCCAGGGTCTGGCTAATGAAAAACTGTTTTTT,CASSQGLANEKLFF
TRBV7-2,-,TRBJ2-5,many,TGTGCCAGCAGCTCGGGACAATGGGGAGAGACCCAGTACTTC,CASSSGQWGETQYF
TRBV20-1,-,TRBJ2-3,-,TGCAGTGCTAGTGTGGCCACTGGCACAGATACGCAGTATTTT,CSASVATGTDTQYF
TRBV6-1,TRBD1,TRBJ1-2,many,TGTGCCAGCAGTAACCGGGACAGGGGTTATGGCTACACCTTC,CASSNRDRGYGYTF
TRBV28,-,TRBJ2-7,many,TGTGCCAGCAGTCGCGCCAAATACGAGCAGTACTTC,CASSRAKYEQYF
TRBV7-2,TRBD1,TRBJ2-3,many,TGTGCCAGCAGCATGGACAGGGCGAGAGATACGCAGTATTTT,CASSMDRARDTQYF
TRBV4-1,-,TRBJ1-2,many,TGCGCCAGCAGCCAAGGGGCAGGGAGGGACTATGGCTACACCTTC,CASSQGAGRDYGYTF
TRBV20-1,-,TRBJ1-5,many,TGCAGTGCTGGAGGGGGGGCCGGCAATCAGCCCCAGCATTTT,CSAGGGAGNQPQHF
TRBV6-2/TRBV6-3,-,TRBJ2-5,many,TGTGCCAGCAGTTACGGGGCTGCCCGAGAGACCCAGTACTTC,CASSYGAARETQYF
TRBV3-1,TRBD2,TRBJ2-7,many,TGTGCCAGCAGCCAAGGTGAAGCGGGAGGGTACGAGCAGTACTTC,CASSQGEAGGYEQYF
TRBV7-2,TRBD1,TRBJ2-3,few,TGTGCCAGCAGCCGAAATCCGGGACAGAACACAGATACGCAGTATTTT,CASSRNPGQNTDTQYF
TRBV28,-,TRBJ1-3,few,TGTGCCAGCAGTCCTACCACCCCATCTGGAAACACCATATATTTT,CASSPTTPSGNTIYF
TRBV5-1,TRBD1,TRBJ1-2,-,TGCGCCAGCAGCTTAGGACAGGGTATTCATGGCTACACCTTC,CASSLGQGIHGYTF
TRBV4-3,-,TRBJ2-1,-,TGCGCCAGCAGCCAAGAAGTAAGCGGACACAATGAGCAGTTCTTC,CASSQEVSGHNEQFF
TRBV7-6,-,TRBJ1-1,many,TGTGCCAGCAGTTCCTTCCCGGACACTGAAGCTTTCTTT,CASSSFPDTEAFF
TRBV29-1,-,TRBJ2-7,-,TGCAGCGTTGAACGGGACCCCTACGAGCAGTACTTC,CSVERDPYEQYF
TRBV20-1,-,TRBJ2-3,many,TGCAGTGCGTTCCGAACTAGCACAGATACGCAGTATTTT,CSAFRTSTDTQYF
TRBV19,-,TRBJ1-5,many,TGTGCCAGTAGTACTGCAGTCAATCAGCCCCAGCATTTT,CASSTAVNQPQHF
TRBV6-1,TRBD1,TRBJ2-3,many,TGTGCCAGCAGTGAAGATCAGTGGCAGGGGGCGAGCACAGATACGCAGTATTTT,CASSEDQWQGASTDTQYF
TRBV5-1,TRBD2,TRBJ2-2,few,TGCGCCAGCAGCTTGGTCCTAGCGGGAAATACCGGGGAGCTGTTTTTT,CASSLVLAGNTGELFF
TRBV9,-,TRBJ2-2,few,TGTGCCAGCAGCCCCTCGTCCGGGACGCCGACCGGGGAGCTGTTTTTT,CASSPSSGTPTGELFF
TRBV4-1,-,TRBJ1-1,-,TGCGCCAGCAGCCAAGTAGGGGAGGCCTCGATAACTGAATCTTTCTTT,CASSQVGEASITESFF
TRBV28,TRBD2,TRBJ2-6,few,TGTGCCAGCAGTACCGCCCTGACTAGCCCAACCTCTGGGGCCAACGTCCTGACTTTC,CASSTALTSPTSGANVLTF
TRBV5-8,TRBD1,TRBJ1-2,few,TGTGCCAGCAGCTCAGGGACAGAGAGTAACTATGGCTACACCTTC,CASSSGTESNYGYTF
TRBV2,TRBD1,TRBJ2-7,few,TGTGCCAGCATGAGGACAGGGGAATCCGAGCAGTACTTC,CASMRTGESEQYF
TRBV6-1,TRBD2,TRBJ2-3,many,TGTGCCAGCAGTGAAGGGACTAGCGGGATGGGAATGGGAGATACGCAGTATTTT,CASSEGTSGMGMGDTQYF
TRBV10-3,-,TRBJ1-1,many,TGTGCCATCAGTGAGGGGGGGAGGGGGAACACTGAAGCTTTCTTT,CAISEGGRGNTEAFF
TRBV7-2,TRBD1,TRBJ2-2,many,TGTGCCAGCAGCCCTGGGACAGGGATGAACACCGGGGAGCTGTTTTTT,CASSPGTGMNTGELFF
TRBV11-2,TRBD1,TRBJ2-1,-,TGTGCCAGCAGCGTGACAGGGTTCAATGAGCAGTTCTTC,CASSVTGFNEQFF
TRBV7-9,-,TRBJ2-5,few,TGTGCCACCAGCCAACAGGGACCGCCGGGGGAGACCCAGTACTTC,CATSQQGPPGETQYF
TRBV25-1,TRBD2,TRBJ2-2,-,TGTGCCAGCAGCTGGGACGGGAGGACCGGGGAGCTGTTTTTT,CASSWDGRTGELFF
TRBV6-5,-,TRBJ2-1,few,TGTGCCAGCAGTTACAGGGGGGGGCGCGGTTCCTTAGAGCAGTTCTTC,CASSYRGGRGSLEQFF
TRBV30,-,TRBJ1-1,many,TGTGCCTGGAGCTGGATGAACACTGAAGCTTTCTTT,CAWSWMNTEAFF
TRBV24-1,TRBD1,TRBJ1-5,many,TGTGCCACCAGTGACCCGACAGGGGATCATCAGCCCCAGCATTTT,CATSDPTGDHQPQHF
TRBV7-9,-,TRBJ2-1,many,TGTGCCAGCAGCTTAGCCAACAGAGGCCATTACAATGAGCAGTTCTTC,CASSLANRGHYNEQFF
TRBV25-1,-,TRBJ2-6,-,TGTGCCAGCGGTGAATTCGGAGGGAGCACGTCTGGGGCCAACGTCCTGACTTTC,CASGEFGGSTSGANVLTF
TRBV7-2,-,TRBJ1-2,many,TGTGCCAGCAGACGGGGGCAAGGGGATGGCTACACCTTC,CASRRGQGDGYTF
TRBV6-1,TRBD2,TRBJ2-5,many,TGTGCCAGCAGTGATTTAAGCGGGACGGAGACCCAGTACTTC,CASSDLSGTETQYF
TRBV28,-,TRBJ1-5,many,TGTGCCAGCAGCCGCAGAGGGGACTCTCGCAATCAGCCCCAGCATTTT,CASSRRGDSRNQPQHF
TRBV25-1,-,TRBJ1-3,many,TGTGCCAGCAGGGGTGCCGGGAGCATAGGGAACACCATATATTTT,CASRGAGSIGNTIYF
TRBV2,-,TRBJ2-7,-,TGTGCCAGCAGTATAGGGCGGGACAATGAGCAGTACTTC,CASSIGRDNEQYF
TRBV7-2,-,TRBJ2-1,many,TGTGCCAGCAGCTTAGCCCAGTCCAGGGGAATCGGTGAGCAGTTCTTC,CASSLAQSRGIGEQFF
TRBV2,-,TRBJ2-2,many,TGTGCCAGCAGACCCGACAGGAACACCGGGGAGCTGTTTTTT,CASRPDRNTGELFF
TRBV28,TRBD1,TRBJ1-1,few,TGTGCCAGCAGTAACAGGGGACTGAACACTGAAGCTTTCTTT,CASSNRGLNTEAFF
TRBV4-1,TRBD2,TRBJ2-1,-,TGCGCCAGCAGCCAAGTAGGGACTAGCGGGAACAATGAGCAGTTCTTC,CASSQVGTSGNNEQFF